This paragraph reports one TCR beta chain. Its cognate antigen is unknown. The source of the sample is a study of T cell responses to AZD1222 COVID-19 vaccine. Whole-study findings and limits: Per reports, nearly half of all spike-specific TCRs target regions that are unmutated in variants. Mapped onto spike, vaccine-associated CD4 TCRs spanned it and were dominant at 160-218 and 743-854.

Germline CDR1 reads MNHEY; CDR2 reads SVGAGI. Trimming took 10 bases from V and 3 from J, leaving 18 bases between them. The CDR3 consists of 14 residues. Assay used: immunoSEQ multiplex PCR; TCRdb lists only in-frame clones, some missing. The table includes 150,000 to 200,000 clones, under 95% detected once. This TCR was recovered from an adult in good health. This material consisted of peripheral blood, taken on day 0 of AZD1222 vaccination. The chain combines TRBV6-5 with TRBJ1-2; D might be TRBD1 (6 bases). DNA for the CDR3: TGTGCCAATAAACCGGGACACTATCACTATGGCTACACCTTC. Protein product: CANKPGHYHYGYTF.